One sample yielded the 13 T cell receptor beta chains listed below, sequenced in a study of blood T cell repertoires in COVID-19 (dated by TCRdb to the early 2020s). The library was produced with the immunoSEQ multiplex PCR assay. In its TCRdb copy, this immuneACCESS table keeps in-frame sequences only and misses some clones. Where compared with another copy, unresolved V genes explain less than half of these, and the others have no known cause. In this sample the table shows fewer than 500,000 clones, more than 75% of which occur a single time. Together, the top ten hold over 0.95% of the sample. What was sequenced was peripheral blood. Receptors originate from a human donor with acute or convalescent COVID-19. The donor label of this sample is uncertain.

J is TRBJ1-4 and V is TRBV19; 9 nucleotides match TRBD1. The germline CDR1 and CDR2 sequences are LNHDA and SQIVND (reference sequence). The CDR3 sequence is 15 residues long. Trimming took 4 bases from V and 3 from J; bases not matched to a gene: 3. DNA for the CDR3: TGTGCCAGTAGTACCGGACAGGGGCCTAATGAAAAACTGTTTTTT. This gives the protein CASSTGQGPNEKLFF.

This chain links TRBV20-1 with TRBJ1-2; no reliable D call. The V gene's germline CDR1 is DFQATT and CDR2 SNEGSKA (reference sequence). Trimming shortened V by 3 bases and J by 5 bases, and 7 bases separated the two germline ends. The CDR3 has 11 amino acids. CDR3 DNA sequence: TGCAGTGCTAGGATGGCTTATGGCTACACCTTC. Protein product: CSARMAYGYTF.

This clone was seen a single time. Other nucleotide sequences from this sample produce the same CDR3. V gene TRBV29-1 combines with J gene TRBJ2-7; 7 positions agree with TRBD2. The V and J ends lost 6 bases and 2 bases, in that order; junction bases with no gene match: 4. The germline gives CDR1 SQVTM, CDR2 ANQGSEA. The CDR3 consists of 12 residues. CDR3 sequence: CSVIGTTYEQYF. The CDR3, as DNA: TGCAGCGTAATTGGGACTACCTACGAGCAGTACTTC.

The chain combines TRBV6-5 with TRBJ2-7; 9 bases fit TRBD1. Trimming cost V 2 bases and J 2 bases; bases outside gene matches: 4. Germline-derived CDR1 and CDR2 are MNHEY and SVGAGI. CDR3 length: 15 amino acids. The CDR3 nucleotides read TGTGCCAGCAGTTACCGGACAGGGGAGACCTACGAGCAGTACTTC. As protein: CASSYRTGETYEQYF.

CDR3 in DNA: TGCAGCGTTGAAGAGCGGGAGGACACAGATACGCAGTATTTT. Encoded protein: CSVEEREDTDTQYF. The chain employs TRBV29-1 and TRBJ2-3; 8 bases are shared with TRBD2. Germline CDR1 and CDR2: SQVTM and ANQGSEA. The CDR3 spans 14 residues. The V and J ends lost 0 bases and 2 bases, in that order; junction bases with no gene match: 1.

CDR3 coding DNA: TGTGCCAGCAGGGGAGGGGGGACAGGGGGCTCTAATTCACCCCTCCACTTT. This gives the protein CASRGGGTGGSNSPLHF. The chain has TRBV28 and TRBJ1-6; the match to TRBD1 covers 12 bases. The V and J ends lost 6 bases and 6 bases, in that order; junction bases with no gene match: 9. From germline, CDR1 is MDHEN and CDR2 SYDVKM. The CDR3 length is 17 residues. The variable domain in full, with the rest retrieved from reference TRBV28 and TRBJ1-6, is DVKVTQSSRYLVKRTGEKVFLECVQDMDHENMFWYRQDPGLGLRLIYFSYDVKMKEKGDIPEGYSVSREKKERFSLILESASTNQTSMYLCASRGGGTGGSNSPLHFGNGTRLTVT.

This sequence joins TRBV27 and TRBJ2-1; TRBD2 might be the D (6 bases). The CDR3 runs to 13 residues. V lost 2 bases, J lost 8 bases, and 10 bases lay in between. In germline, CDR1 is MNHEY, CDR2 SMNVEV (reference sequence). The CDR3 nucleotides are TGTGCCAGCAGTTTAGACGGGGGAGATGAGCAGTTCTTC. Protein: CASSLDGGDEQFF.

J is TRBJ2-7 and V is TRBV5-6, with a weak D call TRBD2 (5 bases). Trimming took off 5 bases at V and 2 bases at J, with 14 bases between the two ends. CDR3 size: 14 residues. Germline assignment: CDR1 SGHDT and CDR2 YYEEEE. The CDR3 spells CASRLRGSAYEQYF. The CDR3 bases are TGTGCCAGCAGACTGAGAGGGTCGGCCTACGAGCAGTACTTC.

This clone has just a few counts. The V call is TRBV28, the J call TRBJ1-2, with 7 bases that match TRBD1. CDR3 size: 14 residues. Germline CDR1 reads MDHEN; CDR2 reads SYDVKM. V shed 3 bases and J 4 bases; nucleotides not matched to a gene: 5. CDR3 loop: CASSFPGGRYGYTF. The CDR3 bases are TGTGCCAGCAGTTTTCCAGGGGGTCGCTATGGCTACACCTTC.

The chain recombines TRBV18 with TRBJ2-1, with D possibly being TRBD2 (6 bases). Germline CDR1 and CDR2: KGHSH and LQKENI. This CDR3 has 16 residues. With 0 bases removed from V and 0 bases from J, the gap between germline ends came to 9 bases. The CDR3 here is CASSPPVSGSYNEQFF. CDR3 nucleotides: TGTGCCAGCTCACCACCGGTTAGCGGCTCCTACAATGAGCAGTTCTTC.

With respect to this clone: Within the sample, other DNA sequences also encode this same CDR3. The rearrangement links TRBV2 to TRBJ2-7, with D hard to call. There are 11 residues in the CDR3. V was clipped by 4 bases and J by 4 bases, with 5 bases between them. The germline CDR1 and CDR2 sequences are SNHLY and FYNNEI. The CDR3 DNA follows: TGTGCCAGCAGTGCCACTTACGAGCAGTACTTC. Translating gives CASSATYEQYF.

CDR3 nucleotide sequence: TGTGCCAGTAGTATCTCCGGACAGGAGTCCGGAGGCGGCTACACCTTC. This sequence encodes CASSISGQESGGGYTF. V is TRBV19 and J is TRBJ1-2; the match to TRBD1 covers 7 bases. Trimming at V came to 3 bases and at J to 8 bases, leaving 15 bases not matched to a gene. The germline V gene has CDR1 LNHDA and CDR2 SQIVND (reference sequence). The CDR3 sequence is 16 residues long.

For the CDR3, the DNA is TGTGCCAGCAGTTTATCCGCCGGGACAGGGAGGGGGTCCCAGCATTTT. It specifies CASSLSAGTGRGSQHF. The J gene is TRBJ1-5, the V gene TRBV27, with 9 bases that match TRBD1. Germline V CDR1 and CDR2: MNHEY, SMNVEV (reference sequence). The J segment lost 11 bases and the V segment lost 0 bases, leaving 11 bases of the junction unmatched. This CDR3 is 16 amino acids long.